These 10 T cell receptor beta chains were sequenced from one sample in a study of shared T cell receptors in the human thymus. Generated by immunoSEQ multiplex PCR, the TCRdb table keeps only in-frame clones and is missing some. This sample has hundreds of thousands of clones, with about 80% found just once. The data also belong to a second study, concerning human thymus T cells.

Sequenced material: thymocytes. Source of these receptors: a boy younger than two with a congenital heart defect.

This clone was picked up one time. Other DNA sequences from this sample encode an identical CDR3 as well. The chain employs TRBV27 and TRBJ2-7; no definite D call. Trimming left V 2 bases short and J 0 bases short, with 5 bases between. Germline-derived CDR1 and CDR2 are MNHEY and SMNVEV (reference sequence). The CDR3 length is 13 residues. Here the CDR3 reads CASSLPGSYEQYF. Written as DNA, the CDR3 is TGTGCCAGCAGTTTACCCGGCTCCTACGAGCAGTACTTC.

This chain joins TRBV5-6 and TRBJ2-5, with D perhaps matching TRBD2 (6 bases). The J call may be wrong; the DNA end is better matched by TRBJ2-7. Germline V CDR1 and CDR2: SGHDT, YYEEEE. This CDR3 is 13 amino acids long. The CDR3 region has the DNA TGTGCCAGCAGCTTGCGTAGCGGCCACGAGCAGTACTTC. Its protein product is CASSLRSGHEQYF.

The chain employs TRBV30 and TRBJ2-7, with TRBD2 identical over 9 bases. The CDR3 covers 15 residues. Germline CDR1 is GTSNPN and CDR2 is SVGIG (reference sequence). J lost 2 bases, V lost 7 bases, and 12 bases had no gene match. CDR3 DNA: TGTGCCTCTTCCTCGCGGCGGGAGGGCCCCTACGAGCAGTACTTC. Its protein product is CASSSRREGPYEQYF. Full variable domain (outside the CDR3, taken from reference TRBV30 and TRBJ2-7): SQTIHQWPATLVQPVGSPLSLECTVEGTSNPNLYWYRQAAGRGLQLLFYSVGIGQISSEVPQNLSASRPQDRQFILSSKKLLLSDSGFYLCASSSRREGPYEQYFGPGTRLTVT.

The CDR3 DNA reads TGTGCCATCAGTGAGTTTAGTCCATACTACGAGCAGTACTTC. It specifies CAISEFSPYYEQYF. V is TRBV10-3 and J is TRBJ2-7, with D unresolved. Trimming took off 1 base at V and 3 bases at J, with 10 bases between the two ends. The CDR3 has 14 amino acids. Germline V gives CDR1 ENHRY, CDR2 SYGVKD.

The rearrangement joins TRBV2 to TRBJ2-1; D may be TRBD2 (5 bases). This CDR3 region has 15 residues. The ends were cut back, 8 bases at V and 0 bases at J, with 14 bases in the middle. Germline V CDR1 and CDR2: SNHLY, FYNNEI. CDR3 amino acids: CASGKRPSSYNEQFF. The CDR3 DNA reads as TGTGCCAGCGGTAAGCGGCCCAGCTCCTACAATGAGCAGTTCTTC.

The V and J genes are TRBV4-1 and TRBJ2-7; no definite D call. V dropped 0 bases and J dropped 2 bases, with 14 bases sitting between them. The CDR3 totals 16 residues. Germline values: CDR1 MGHRA, CDR2 YSYEKL. The CDR3 loop reads CASSQDRFPETYEQYF. The CDR3 DNA reads as TGCGCCAGCAGCCAAGATCGGTTCCCGGAGACCTACGAGCAGTACTTC.

This rearrangement joins TRBV9 to TRBJ2-1; 8 nucleotides line up with TRBD2. The CDR3 totals 16 residues. The V gene's germline CDR1 is SGDLS and CDR2 YYNGEE. The trim removed 4 bases at V and 8 bases at J, leaving 14 bases unmatched. The CDR3 nucleotides are TGTGCCAGCAGCCCCCGAAGGAGCGGGAGTTCCGATGAGCAGTTCTTC. It specifies CASSPRRSGSSDEQFF.

CDR3 protein: CASRMGTGRSYEQYF. For the CDR3, the DNA is TGTGCCAGCAGGATGGGGACAGGGAGGTCCTACGAGCAGTACTTC. The chain employs TRBV27 and TRBJ2-5, with TRBD1 matching 9 bases. The J call is doubtful: the DNA matches TRBJ2-7 better. Germline V gives CDR1 MNHEY, CDR2 SMNVEV (reference sequence). The CDR3 has 15 amino acids.

This chain links TRBV4-3 with TRBJ2-1; D is possibly TRBD1 (6 bases). The germline CDR1 and CDR2 sequences are LGHNA and YSLEER. V was pared by 2 bases and J by 8 bases, with 16 bases between. The CDR3 loop spans 15 amino acids. The CDR3, as DNA: TGCGCCAGCAGCCAACTGGGCAGGGGCCGCGATGAGCAGTTCTTC. Protein product: CASSQLGRGRDEQFF.

The rearrangement joins TRBV6-1 to TRBJ1-5; D is unresolved. CDR1 and CDR2 (germline): MNHNS, SASEGT. The V gene lost 6 bases and the J gene lost 0 bases, with 9 bases spanning the gap. The CDR3 sequence is 14 residues long. CDR3 coding DNA: TGTGCCAGCAGAAAGCTATATAGCAATCAGCCCCAGCATTTT. Protein: CASRKLYSNQPQHF.